This T cell receptor (beta chain) was identified during a study of cytomegalovirus exposure and HLA in healthy donors listed by TCRdb under 2017. A note on the overall study: The 500 to 800 repertoires of the first cohort and the 120 validation repertoires were produced on the same platform, according to a later analysis. The study aimed to test whether signatures of past pathogen exposure could be identified by cataloging public T cell receptors. To predict cytomegalovirus infection status, the study combined high-throughput TCR immunosequencing, statistical association of individual TCRs with disease status, and machine learning. A separate validation cohort of roughly 130 different subjects was used in addition to the approximately 700-subject first cohort.

In the case of this clone: It lacks a known antigen. It has no much larger one-base neighbor in the sample; base qualities were not kept.

Library method: the immunoSEQ multiplex PCR assay. The paper's processing steps were these. A statistical classification framework was built for diagnosing cytomegalovirus status from the catalog of TCR beta chain sequences. TCRdb holds this immuneACCESS table with in-frame rearrangements only. Some clones are missing; in checked studies, unresolved V genes explain under half, and the rest has no known cause. The V and J calls and clone size were taken over from that table, and D and trimming were inferred from the DNA. Present in this sample are about 110,000 clones, approximately 94% of which were seen just once. The ten largest make up around 0.65% of the sample. The donors were included in the validation cohort of 120 subjects, a group kept apart from the roughly 670-subject first cohort. Findings and caveats that apply to the study as a whole: A few of the identified cytomegalovirus-associated TCR beta chains were confirmed in vitro to be specific for cytomegalovirus antigens. The authors suggested that the approach could potentially be extended to other disease states and immunological phenotypes. The validation cohort had no HLA typing available for a later analysis, so co-occurrence within that cohort was assessed over all 130 or so repertoires. The classifier was reported to diagnose cytomegalovirus status with high specificity and sensitivity in both the original and validation cohorts. A total of 150 to 200 TCR beta chains were listed by the study as associated with cytomegalovirus. A later analysis found that TCRs clustered in the first cohort also tended to co-occur in the approximately 120 validation repertoires, with approximately 95% of cluster scores above 0. While some public TCRs were present in many individuals, most TCR sequences turned up only very rarely across donors.

V trim: 6 bases; J trim: 8 bases; unmatched bases: 4. The CDR3 runs 12 amino acids, cysteine and phenylalanine included. The DNA shown is the 36-base CDR3, in frame from base 1. Looking up the germline V gene yields CDR1 SGHVS and CDR2 FQNEAQ. The receptor comes from a young woman in good health and CMV-seronegative. In this chain, TRBV7-8 is recombined with TRBJ2-5; the junction holds 9 bases that match TRBD2. Material: PBMCs. The CDR3 in this case is CASSHSGGTQYF. The DNA sequence reads TGTGCCAGCAGTCATAGCGGGGGCACCCAGTACTTC.